Below, one T cell receptor (beta chain) is given with its context. This sample was included in a study of blood T cells in healthy people across ages. V trimming: 7 bases; J trimming: 11 bases; junction bases outside the gene matches: 13. The length of the CDR3 is 13 residues. The germline CDR1 and CDR2 sequences are SGHTA and FQGNSA. Using a J-beta primer mix together with a sample-barcoded 5' primer, a second PCR was run for roughly 6 to 11 cycles. Samples each returned at least 2.5 million CDR3-containing paired-end reads. One entry per CDR3 protein results from TCRdb running MiXCR on the 5' RACE reads. The sample lists hundreds of thousands of distinct CDR3 sequences, roughly 50% seen once, with roughly 24% in the top ten.

This chain uses TRBV7-2 with TRBJ2-5, with TRBD1 matching 7 bases. The sequenced sample consisted of blood. The source is a man in his forties or fifties in good health. DNA of the CDR3: TGTGCCAGCACCTTCCGACAGGGAAATGAGCAGTACTTC. The encoded protein is CASTFRQGNEQYF.